The 31 T cell receptor beta chains in this list originate from one sample, sequenced in a study of identical twins. MiXCR, run by TCRdb on the 5' RACE reads, gives a single entry per CDR3 protein. There are 410,000 or so distinct CDR3 sequences in the sample; 15% to 20% occur only once, and approximately 12% lies in the top ten. The sample taken for sequencing was naive T cells sorted from blood. The receptor source for this set is a man aged 50-59 years in good health.

This sequence joins TRBV12-3 or TRBV12-4 and TRBJ1-2; no reliable D call. The CDR3 consists of 17 residues. V gave up 2 bases and J gave up 6 bases, with 22 bases separating them. In nucleotides, the CDR3 is TGTGCCAGCAGTTTATTCGTCTTCACCGGACTTTATCATGGCTACACCTTC. Translated: CASSLFVFTGLYHGYTF.

J is TRBJ2-7 and V is TRBV7-9, with a tentative D call TRBD1 (6 bases). V gave up 1 base and J gave up 5 bases, with 12 bases separating them. Looked up from germline, CDR1 is SEHNR and CDR2 is FQNEAQ (reference sequence). The CDR3 has 14 residues. CDR3 protein: CASSLGRRGNEQYF. CDR3 nucleotides: TGTGCCAGCAGCTTAGGGCGCAGGGGAAACGAGCAGTACTTC.

The chain combines TRBV28 with TRBJ1-2; D possibly corresponds to TRBD1 (5 bases). Germline V gene sequence: CDR1 MDHEN, CDR2 SYDVKM. Trimming left V 7 bases short and J 8 bases short, with 17 bases between. This CDR3 comprises 13 residues. The CDR3 reads CASTSPRGWGYTF. The CDR3 DNA is TGTGCCAGCACCTCTCCGAGGGGTTGGGGCTACACCTTC.

This clonotype was seen a few times. This chain links TRBV7-4 with TRBJ2-7, with D possibly TRBD1 on 5 matching bases. Per germline, CDR1 SGHVT and CDR2 SQSDAQ. V was trimmed by 4 bases and J by 3 bases, leaving 19 bases between them. The CDR3 totals 16 residues. The CDR3, as DNA: TGTGCCAGCAGCTCTAGTGGACACCCCGCAGGCTACGAGCAGTACTTC. This encodes CASSSSGHPAGYEQYF. The complete variable domain, with remaining parts taken from reference TRBV7-4 and TRBJ2-7, reads GAGVSQSPRYKVAKRGRDVALRCDSISGHVTLYWYRQTLGQGSEVLTYSQSDAQRDKSGRPSGRFSAERPERSVSTLKIQRTEQGDSAVYLCASSSSGHPAGYEQYFGPGTRLTVT.

There are a few counts of this clonotype. This chain connects TRBV20-1 to TRBJ2-7, with D possibly being TRBD2 (6 bases). Between the trimmed V and J ends, which lost 0 bases and 0 bases, there was a span of 9 bases. The CDR3 is made up of 14 amino acids. Germline lookup yields CDR1 DFQATT and CDR2 SNEGSKA (reference sequence). The CDR3 nucleotides read TGCAGTGCTAGAGATGACGGGAGCTCCTACGAGCAGTACTTC. This codes for CSARDDGSSYEQYF.

In this sample, this clonotype turned up a few times. V and J are TRBV18 and TRBJ1-4; a weak D match, TRBD1 (5 bases). The CDR3 length is 14 residues. Per germline, CDR1 KGHSH and CDR2 LQKENI. V lost 3 bases and J lost 1, with 6 bases in between. The CDR3 sequence: CASSPRGTNEKLFF. The DNA of the CDR3 is TGTGCCAGCTCACCGAGGGGAACTAATGAAAAACTGTTTTTT.

This clonotype has ten or more counts. Its ends do not fully match the called genes, so a read error is possible. The gene calls are TRBV5-1 and TRBJ1-5; D call uncertain. The CDR3 has 13 residues. The germline CDR1 and CDR2 sequences are SGHRS and YFSETQ. This CDR3 is CASSLAGDQPQHF. CDR3 DNA: TGTGCCAGCAGCTTAGCGGGAGATCAGCCCCAGCATTTT. Full variable domain (outside the CDR3, taken from reference TRBV5-1 and TRBJ1-5): KAGVTQTPRYLIKTRGQQVTLSCSPISGHRSVSWYQQTPGQGLQFLFEYFSETQRNKGNFPGRFSGRQFSNSRSEMNVSTLELGDSALYLCASSLAGDQPQHFGDGTRLSIL.

This clonotype was found a few times. V usage is TRBV19 and J usage is TRBJ1-4; the D is unclear. This CDR3 is built from 13 residues. Per the germline V gene, CDR1 is LNHDA and CDR2 is SQIVND (reference sequence). V lost 8 bases and J 8 bases, leaving 15 bases between the germline ends. CDR3 bases: TGTGCCAGTGACGACGGCCGACGGGAAAAACTGTTTTTT. Its translation is CASDDGRREKLFF. Variable domain in full (rest from reference TRBV19 and TRBJ1-4): DGGITQSPKYLFRKEGQNVTLSCEQNLNHDAMYWYRQDPGQGLRLIYYSQIVNDFQKGDIAEGYSVSREKKESFPLTVTSAQKNPTAFYLCASDDGRREKLFFGSGTQLSVL.

J is TRBJ2-1 and V is TRBV11-2, with 9 bases lining up with TRBD1. Losses at the gene ends were 3 bases for V and 8 bases for J; bases not matched to a gene: 2. CDR3 length: 13 amino acids. The V gene's germline CDR1 is SGHAT and CDR2 FQNNGV. In nucleotides, the CDR3 is TGTGCCAGCAGCTTGGACAGGGGTTATGAGCAGTTCTTC. Protein product: CASSLDRGYEQFF.

This clonotype was seen at least ten times. This chain joins TRBV20-1 and TRBJ2-3, with 7 nucleotides matching TRBD1. The CDR3 totals 14 residues. Germline lookup yields CDR1 DFQATT and CDR2 SNEGSKA (reference sequence). J was trimmed by 1 base and V by 0 bases; bases with no gene match: 1. CDR3 sequence reads: CSARDQGGTDTQYF. The CDR3, as DNA: TGCAGTGCTAGAGACCAGGGGGGCACAGATACGCAGTATTTT.

This clonotype was seen many times. The chain couples TRBV6-5 to TRBJ2-1, with a possible D match to TRBD2 (6 bases). Between the trimmed V and J ends, which lost 6 bases and 12 bases, there was a span of 15 bases. The germline gives CDR1 MNHEY, CDR2 SVGAGI. The CDR3 contains 12 residues. Written as DNA, the CDR3 is TGTGCCAGCAGAAAAACCGGGGGAATGCAGTTCTTC. Translation gives CASRKTGGMQFF.

J is TRBJ1-2 and V is TRBV5-1; D unresolved. CDR3 size: 15 residues. Germline CDR1 reads SGHRS; CDR2 reads YFSETQ. V gave up 2 bases and J gave up 8 bases, with 19 bases separating them. In DNA form, the CDR3 reads TGCGCCAGCAGCTTATCCGGGCCCCAAGTGGGGGGCTACACCTTC. It specifies CASSLSGPQVGGYTF.

This clonotype has just a few counts. This chain joins TRBV6-2 or TRBV6-3 and TRBJ1-1, with a tentative D call TRBD1 (5 bases). CDR3 length: 15 residues. Germline CDR1 MNHEY, CDR2 SVGEGT. Trimming took off 0 bases at V and 8 bases at J, with 16 bases between the two ends. CDR3 sequence: CASSYSLYRGEEAFF. The CDR3 DNA reads as TGTGCCAGCAGTTACTCCCTCTACCGGGGGGAAGAAGCTTTCTTT.

This clonotype was seen more than once but under ten times. The rearrangement uses TRBV6-1 and TRBJ2-7; 12 bases align to TRBD1. The CDR3 covers 16 residues. Germline trimming cut 5 bases from V and 2 bases from J; bases unmatched to any gene: 7. Per germline, CDR1 MNHNS and CDR2 SASEGT. DNA of the CDR3: TGTGCCAGCAGTCTTTACCGGGACAGGGGGCCCTACGAGCAGTACTTC. It encodes CASSLYRDRGPYEQYF.

The chain couples TRBV4-2 to TRBJ2-7; 8 bases align to TRBD2. Germline V gene sequence: CDR1 LGHNA, CDR2 YNFKEQ. Losses at the gene ends were 0 bases for V and 5 bases for J; bases not matched to a gene: 15. This CDR3 region has 18 residues. CDR3 in DNA: TGTGCCAGCAGCCAAGATAGCGTGATTCGGGAGGGCCTCCACGAGCAGTACTTC. It codes for CASSQDSVIREGLHEQYF.

This clonotype turned up a few times. The chain uses TRBV20-1 and TRBJ2-3, with D possibly matching TRBD1 (6 bases). Germline assignment: CDR1 DFQATT and CDR2 SNEGSKA (reference sequence). V lost 0 bases and J lost 0, with 13 bases in between. The CDR3 spans 16 residues. Here the CDR3 reads CSARDPKTGSTDTQYF. The CDR3 DNA sequence: TGCAGTGCTAGAGATCCGAAAACAGGGAGCACAGATACGCAGTATTTT.

This clonotype was seen more than once but under ten times. The chain links TRBV10-3 to TRBJ2-7; no firm D call. The CDR3 covers 12 residues. CDR1 and CDR2 (germline): ENHRY, SYGVKD. V was cut by 0 bases and J by 6 bases, with 6 bases left in between. DNA for the CDR3: TGTGCCATCAGTGAGTCGTGGCGCGAGCAGTACTTC. Its translation is CAISESWREQYF.

In this sample, this clonotype turned up once. A read error may be the cause here, since a much bigger clone is one base away. The chain joins TRBV20-1 to TRBJ2-7; either TRBD1 or TRBD2 may fit D (7 bases each). This CDR3 spans 13 amino acids. Trimming removed 1 base from V and 4 bases from J, with 11 bases in between. The V gene's germline CDR1 is DFQATT and CDR2 SNEGSKA (reference sequence). CDR3 DNA sequence: TGCAGTGCTAGAGTCAGGGGGGGTTACGAGCAGTACTTC. Protein sequence: CSARVRGGYEQYF.

In its sample, this clonotype was seen many times. Here the CDR3 reads CASSVEYREKTSGRNEQFF. In DNA, the CDR3 is TGTGCCAGCAGCGTAGAGTACAGGGAGAAGACTAGCGGGAGAAATGAGCAGTTCTTC. The genes are TRBV9 and TRBJ2-1, with 12 bases lining up with TRBD2. V lost 0 bases and J lost 7; bases outside the gene matches: 14. This CDR3 has 19 amino acids. Germline V gene data show CDR1 as SGDLS and CDR2 as YYNGEE.

In this sample, this clonotype turned up many times. This chain uses TRBV6-2 or TRBV6-3 with TRBJ2-1; 11 nucleotides align to TRBD2. Trimming cost V 7 bases and J 7 bases; bases outside gene matches: 12. The CDR3 length is 16 residues. CDR1 MNHEY and CDR2 SVGEGT come from the germline V gene. This CDR3 reads CASTQAGLAGTNEQFF. The CDR3 DNA reads as TGTGCCAGCACCCAAGCTGGACTAGCGGGCACAAATGAGCAGTTCTTC.

The sample holds one count of this clonotype. The V gene is TRBV12-3 or TRBV12-4, the J gene TRBJ2-1, with TRBD1 identical over 9 bases. J lost 7 bases, V lost 2 bases, and 9 bases had no gene match. The CDR3 is made up of 16 amino acids. The CDR3 loop is CASSLNTGTGRNEQFF. The CDR3 DNA reads TGTGCCAGCAGTTTAAATACCGGGACAGGGAGGAATGAGCAGTTCTTC.

This clonotype showed up many times. CDR3 bases: TGTGCCAGCAGCTTAGACAGACAAGAGACCCAGTACTTC. Translation: CASSLDRQETQYF. V usage is TRBV7-2 and J usage is TRBJ2-5; D is undetermined. The CDR3 contains 13 residues. V lost 1 base to trimming and J lost 2 bases, with 5 bases between them. Germline CDR1 SGHTA, CDR2 FQGNSA.

The chain recombines TRBV5-1 with TRBJ2-1; TRBD2 agrees at 9 bases. CDR3 length: 16 amino acids. Germline V gene lookup returns CDR1 SGHRS and CDR2 YFSETQ. V trimming: 2 bases; J trimming: 5 bases; junction bases outside the gene matches: 8. CDR3 nucleotide sequence: TGCGCCAGCAGCTTCTGGACTAGCGAATTGAACAATGAGCAGTTCTTC. This translates into CASSFWTSELNNEQFF.

This clonotype was observed at least ten times. CDR3: CASSPGGTKNIQYF. Here the CDR3 DNA reads TGTGCCAGCAGCCCGGGGGGAACCAAAAACATTCAGTACTTC. This chain uses TRBV7-2 with TRBJ2-4; TRBD2 matches 7 bases. V lost 5 bases, J lost 2 bases, and 3 bases stayed unmatched. Germline assignment: CDR1 SGHTA and CDR2 FQGNSA. The CDR3 has 14 amino acids.

This rearrangement joins TRBV7-8 to TRBJ2-7; D gene unclear. V gave up 3 bases and J gave up 3 bases, with 9 bases separating them. Germline assignment: CDR1 SGHVS and CDR2 FQNEAQ. This CDR3 has 13 amino acids. CDR3 region: CASSFYGYYEQYF. The DNA for the CDR3 is TGTGCCAGCAGCTTTTATGGATACTACGAGCAGTACTTC.

There are a few counts of this clonotype. This chain joins TRBV4-1 and TRBJ2-7; D is ambiguous. Germline V lookup: CDR1 MGHRA, CDR2 YSYEKL. This CDR3 is built from 14 residues. V lost 1 base and J lost 2, with 9 bases in between. CDR3 in amino acids: CASSQVVGTYEQYF. In DNA, the CDR3 is TGCGCCAGCAGCCAAGTTGTCGGAACCTACGAGCAGTACTTC.

The rearrangement uses TRBV4-3 and TRBJ1-3; D is perhaps TRBD1 (5 bases). V was trimmed by 0 bases and J by 4 bases, leaving 19 bases between them. Germline V gene sequence: CDR1 LGHNA, CDR2 YSLEER. This CDR3 region has 18 residues. CDR3 loop: CASSQEGRIERQGNTIYF. The CDR3 bases are TGCGCCAGCAGCCAAGAGGGGCGGATCGAACGGCAAGGAAACACCATATATTTT.

This clonotype has at least ten counts. CDR3 protein: CATSPGQVINEKLFF. The CDR3, as DNA: TGTGCCACCAGCCCCGGTCAAGTAATAAATGAAAAACTGTTTTTT. V gene TRBV15 combines with J gene TRBJ1-4; no clear D. Trimming stripped 5 bases from V and 5 bases from J, with 15 bases between. The CDR3 is 15 amino acids. Germline assignment: CDR1 LNHNV and CDR2 YYDKDF (reference sequence).

This clonotype has ten or more counts. The germline gene is not matched at one end of the junction; a read error may be the cause. V usage is TRBV5-5 and J usage is TRBJ2-1; D is unclear. Looked up from germline, CDR1 is SGHKS and CDR2 is YYEKEE (reference sequence). There are 12 residues in the CDR3. The CDR3 loop is CASSLDFRSRLF. The CDR3 nucleotides are TGTGCCAGCAGCTTGGATTTTAGAAGTCGGCTCTTC. Variable domain in full (rest from reference TRBV5-5 and TRBJ2-1): DAGVTQSPTHLIKTRGQQVTLRCSPISGHKSVSWYQQVLGQGPQFIFQYYEKEERGRGNFPDRFSARQFPNYSSELNVNALLLGDSALYLCASSLDFRSRLFGPGTRLTVL.

V usage is TRBV27 and J usage is TRBJ2-4; possible D gene TRBD2, 6 bases. Trimming cost V 2 bases and J 6 bases, with 14 bases left between them. Germline CDR1 is MNHEY and CDR2 is SMNVEV (reference sequence). This CDR3 has 15 amino acids. Written as DNA, the CDR3 is TGTGCCAGCAGTTTAGTCGGAGGGTGGGGAAACATTCAGTACTTC. Translating it yields CASSLVGGWGNIQYF.

This clonotype was seen at least ten times. The chain uses TRBV2 and TRBJ2-2; 8 bases fit TRBD1. Per the germline V gene, CDR1 is SNHLY and CDR2 is FYNNEI. This CDR3 spans 14 amino acids. The J segment lost 5 bases and the V segment lost 7 bases, leaving 6 bases of the junction unmatched. CDR3 sequence reads: CASNPTGATGELFF. CDR3 sequence (DNA): TGTGCCAGCAACCCGACAGGGGCGACCGGGGAGCTGTTTTTT.